The 16 T cell receptor beta chains listed next were all sequenced from one sample in a study of regulatory T cells in long-lasting Graves disease. Described time point: persistent/refractory GD, antithyroid drugs over 5 years with positive TRAb. Construction of the TCR library relied on RNA isolated from PBMCs. Researchers made TCR beta libraries by using iRepertoire HTBI primers and running Arm-PCR on CDR3 regions. MiXCR, run by TCRdb on the multiplex PCR reads, gives a single entry per CDR3 protein. The table has roughly 700,000 distinct CDR3 sequences, around 32% seen once. The sequences come from peripheral blood mononuclear cells (PBMCs), collected when the disease was refractory, from a patient treated with antithyroid drugs. Every receptor here comes from a female donor with Graves disease.

DNA of the CDR3: TGCGCCAGCAGGCAGGGTGAGGGTGAAGCTTTCTTT. This codes for CASRQGEGEAFF. V and J are TRBV10-2 and TRBJ1-1; possibly TRBD1 for D (5 bases). The CDR3 extends over 12 amino acids. V lost 6 bases and J lost 7, with 12 bases in between. Germline V gene lookup returns CDR1 WSHSY and CDR2 SAAADI.

The chain uses TRBV6-5 and TRBJ1-5; D perhaps matches TRBD1 (5 bases). The CDR3 runs to 13 residues. The V end was cut by 1 base, the J end by 6 bases, with 7 bases between. CDR1 is MNHEY and CDR2 is SVGAGI in the germline V gene. The CDR3 sequence is CASSYWGGQPQHF. CDR3 in DNA: TGTGCCAGCAGTTACTGGGGGGGTCAGCCCCAGCATTTT.

The chain links TRBV28 to TRBJ2-3; D is unresolved. The CDR3 is 15 residues long. The V gene lost 2 bases and the J gene lost 3 bases, with 12 bases spanning the gap. Looked up from germline, CDR1 is MDHEN and CDR2 is SYDVKM. The CDR3 here is CASSLGERRTDTQYF. The CDR3 DNA reads TGTGCCAGCAGTTTAGGCGAGAGGCGGACAGATACGCAGTATTTT.

This clonotype was detected once. This chain links TRBV6-2 or TRBV6-3 with TRBJ2-7, with 9 bases lining up with TRBD2. In germline, CDR1 is MNHEY, CDR2 SVGEGT. The length of the CDR3 is 14 residues. J was trimmed by 6 bases and V by 7 bases; bases with no gene match: 10. The CDR3 region is CASTPGWREGEQYF. As DNA, the CDR3 is TGTGCCAGCACCCCAGGGTGGCGGGAGGGCGAGCAGTACTTC.

The rearrangement joins TRBV14 to TRBJ2-7; possibly TRBD1 for D (6 bases). CDR3 size: 16 residues. Trimming took 1 base from V and 0 from J, leaving 13 bases between them. From germline, CDR1 is SGHDN and CDR2 FVKESK. CDR3 DNA sequence: TGTGCCAGCAGCCAAGCAGGGGCCTTGAGCTCCTACGAGCAGTACTTC. Translated: CASSQAGALSSYEQYF. Supplemented by reference TRBV14 and TRBJ2-7, the full variable domain reads EAGVTQFPSHSVIEKGQTVTLRCDPISGHDNLYWYRRVMGKEIKFLLHFVKESKQDESGMPNNRFLAERTGGTYSTLKVQPAELEDSGVYFCASSQAGALSSYEQYFGPGTRLTVT.

As to this clonotype: One base away lies a much larger clone, so this may be a sequencing read error. The chain is built from TRBV28 and TRBJ2-7; D unresolved. The CDR3 has 14 amino acids. V gave up 8 bases and J gave up 0 bases, with 14 bases separating them. Germline V gene data show CDR1 as MDHEN and CDR2 as SYDVKM. CDR3 nucleotide sequence: TGTGCCAGCCACCTCAGGTATAGCTCCTACGAGCAGTACTTC. This gives the protein CASHLRYSSYEQYF. Complete variable domain (other parts from reference TRBV28 and TRBJ2-7): DVKVTQSSRYLVKRTGEKVFLECVQDMDHENMFWYRQDPGLGLRLIYFSYDVKMKEKGDIPEGYSVSREKKERFSLILESASTNQTSMYLCASHLRYSSYEQYFGPGTRLTVT.

This chain connects TRBV6-5 to TRBJ2-5, with D perhaps matching TRBD1 (6 bases). The CDR3 runs to 13 residues. Trimming took 0 bases from V and 4 from J, leaving 6 bases between them. The germline gives CDR1 MNHEY, CDR2 SVGAGI. The CDR3, as DNA: TGTGCCAGCAGTTACTCGACAGGAGAGACCCAGTACTTC. It yields the protein CASSYSTGETQYF.

The rearrangement uses TRBV12-3 or TRBV12-4 and TRBJ1-1; D is possibly TRBD1 (5 bases). Trimming removed 5 bases from V and 8 bases from J, with 18 bases in between. The CDR3 loop spans 14 amino acids. The CDR3 DNA is TGTGCCAGCAGTCCCAGCCCGGGGCCGAGAGAAGCTTTCTTT. This translates into CASSPSPGPREAFF.

In its sample, this clonotype was seen many times. The V gene is TRBV29-1, the J gene TRBJ2-7; TRBD1 might be the D (6 bases). Germline CDR1 is SQVTM and CDR2 is ANQGSEA. The CDR3 totals 11 residues. Trimming stripped 6 bases from V and 2 bases from J, with 8 bases between. The CDR3 bases are TGCAGCGTCCGGACAGCCTACGAGCAGTACTTC. This encodes CSVRTAYEQYF.

This clonotype has a single count. This may come from a read error, since a much larger clone is one base off. V gene TRBV2 combines with J gene TRBJ1-1; no clear D gene. Germline assignment: CDR1 SNHLY and CDR2 FYNNEI. CDR3 length equals 16 residues. Trimming cost V 7 bases and J 1 base, with 19 bases left between them. Written as DNA, the CDR3 is TGTGCCAGCACACTCGAGGGAACAGTCACGAACACTGAAGCTTTCTTT. Its translation is CASTLEGTVTNTEAFF.

The V gene is TRBV9, the J gene TRBJ2-5; D might be TRBD2 (5 bases). Trimming removed 6 bases from V and 4 bases from J, with 13 bases in between. The germline CDR1 and CDR2 sequences are SGDLS and YYNGEE. CDR3 length: 13 residues. The DNA for the CDR3 is TGTGCCAGCACCTGGGCCGAGGGAGAGACCCAGTACTTC. Translating it yields CASTWAEGETQYF.

In this sample, this clonotype turned up once. This chain joins TRBV7-3 and TRBJ1-6, with D tentatively TRBD1 (6 bases). This CDR3 comprises 15 residues. V shed 2 bases and J shed 7 bases, with 12 bases lying between them. Germline-derived CDR1 and CDR2 are SGHTA and FQGTGA. The CDR3: CASSLSGAGNSPLHF. The CDR3 DNA follows: TGTGCCAGCAGCTTATCAGGGGCCGGGAATTCACCCCTCCACTTT.

The chain recombines TRBV20-1 with TRBJ2-3; D unresolved. This CDR3 contains 16 residues. Germline V gene lookup returns CDR1 DFQATT and CDR2 SNEGSKA (reference sequence). V was pared by 6 bases and J by 3 bases, with 22 bases between. This chain's CDR3 is CSAVWANTKGTDTQYF. The CDR3 nucleotides are TGCAGTGCGGTGTGGGCTAACACGAAAGGTACAGATACGCAGTATTTT.

The table lists this clonotype with many counts. The V call is TRBV10-3, the J call TRBJ1-1; possible D gene TRBD1, 6 bases. The V and J ends lost 0 bases and 1 base respectively, with 9 bases between them. The CDR3 sequence is 15 residues long. In germline, CDR1 is ENHRY, CDR2 SYGVKD. CDR3 amino acids: CAISESGGANTEAFF. The CDR3 DNA reads TGTGCCATCAGTGAGTCGGGGGGCGCGAACACTGAAGCTTTCTTT.

This clonotype was seen a handful of times. J is TRBJ2-7 and V is TRBV6-5, with a possible D match to TRBD2 (5 bases). Germline CDR1 reads MNHEY; CDR2 reads SVGAGI. V was pared by 4 bases and J by 3 bases, with 13 bases between. This CDR3 region has 14 residues. The CDR3 sequence is CASSSETGGYEQYF. Written as DNA, the CDR3 is TGTGCCAGCAGTTCCGAGACCGGAGGCTACGAGCAGTACTTC.

CDR3 in amino acids: CASSLTGGGVAFF. CDR3 DNA: TGTGCCAGCAGTTTGACTGGGGGGGGCGTGGCTTTCTTT. This chain joins TRBV28 and TRBJ1-1; possible D gene TRBD1, 6 bases. This CDR3 has 13 amino acids. The germline CDR1 and CDR2 sequences are MDHEN and SYDVKM. V gave up 3 bases and J gave up 11 bases, with 16 bases separating them.